This T cell receptor beta chain was recorded in a study of response to subunit inactivated influenza vaccine. Study observations and caveats: Authors suggested each seasonal influenza vaccination recruits few new T cells.

Comment on this clonotype: Its specificity is unknown.

TCRdb re-called the RT-PCR reads through MiXCR, storing one row per CDR3 protein. The top ten hold roughly 10% of the sample, which has 860,000 or so distinct CDR3 sequences, approximately 21% seen once. Germline V gives CDR1 SGDLS, CDR2 YYNGEE. V lost 1 base, J lost 5 bases, and 11 bases stayed unmatched. CDR3 size: 18 residues. This specimen was PBMCs from blood, taken about 5 days after vaccination. The TCR comes from a man aged 45-65 years who received an inactivated influenza vaccine. This chain links TRBV9 with TRBJ2-1; 11 bases align to TRBD2. CDR3 amino acids: CASSVRSVGLAANNEQFF. The CDR3 region has the DNA TGTGCCAGCAGCGTACGTTCGGTGGGACTAGCGGCGAACAATGAGCAGTTCTTC.